This entry describes one TCR beta chain. Using RNA template, CDR3s of TCR alpha and beta were amplified with iRepertoire arm-PCR. TCRdb reprocessed the multiplex PCR reads with MiXCR, giving one entry per CDR3 protein. The data contain about 180,000 distinct CDR3 sequences, under 55% of them singletons. The sample comes from a study of glioma-infiltrating T cells. This CDR3 is built from 15 residues. In germline, CDR1 is KGHSH, CDR2 LQKENI. V was cut by 3 bases and J by 0 bases, with 12 bases left in between. What was sequenced was glioma tissue, nonneoplastic brain tissue, or PBMCs (not recorded which). The source of this sequence is a human donor with low-grade glioma or glioblastoma, undergoing nonglioma brain surgery, or in good health (not recorded which). This chain links TRBV18 with TRBJ2-7; perhaps TRBD1 as D (5 bases). For the CDR3, the DNA is TGTGCCAGCTCACCGGCGACAGCCAGCTCCTACGAGCAGTACTTC. It yields the protein CASSPATASSYEQYF.